The sequence of this T cell receptor beta chain was determined in a study of CD8 T cells in ankylosing spondylitis. One entry per CDR3 protein, called by TCRdb with MiXCR from the 5' RACE reads. The sample shows hundreds of thousands of distinct CDR3 sequences, roughly 12% of them seen only once. Study conclusions and caveats: What seemed typical of ankylosing spondylitis blood was a TCR beta motif built from eight highly homologous variants.

The V gene lost 1 base and the J gene lost 2 bases, with 5 bases spanning the gap. Germline CDR1 reads LGHNT; CDR2 reads FRNRAP. The CDR3 consists of 13 residues. Comment on this clonotype: Its antigen is still unknown.

This chain connects TRBV12-5 to TRBJ1-1; no definite D call. The clonotype was recovered from a male donor with ankylosing spondylitis. Sequencing was performed on blood, either unsorted or a sorted T cell fraction (not recorded which). The DNA for the CDR3 is TGTGCTAGTGGTTTGGAGTATAACACTGAAGCTTTCTTT. Its translation is CASGLEYNTEAFF.